This T cell receptor beta chain was obtained from a study of cytomegalovirus exposure and HLA in healthy donors. TCRdb keeps only in-frame clones here, not all; method: immunoSEQ multiplex PCR. The repertoire consists of 85,000 to 120,000 clones, with less than 95% occurring once and the leading ten covering almost 0.9%. This CDR3 has 14 residues. CDR1 SGHRS and CDR2 YFSETQ come from the germline V gene. With 5 bases removed from V and 2 bases from J, the gap between germline ends came to 11 bases. What was sequenced was PBMCs. This chain connects TRBV5-1 to TRBJ1-3; D is ambiguous. The receptor was isolated from a woman aged 18-29 years in good health and CMV-seronegative. In nucleotides, the CDR3 is TGCGCCAGCAGTTCAGGAACAGCTGGAAACACCATATATTTT. Translated: CASSSGTAGNTIYF.